This TCR beta chain was sequenced in a study of shared clonotypes between healthy human individuals (TCRdb year 2020). Study-level background: Two women and three men aged 18 to 49 years were included in the cohort. For each donor, three plates each were used for CD4 naive and CD4 memory, two plates were used for CD8 naive, and one plate was used for CD8 memory. Blood TCR repertoires of about five healthy adults were deeply sequenced to estimate repertoire size and the extent of clonotype sharing between individuals. Libraries were prepared and TCR repertoires were sequenced by different laboratories using diverse techniques, in order to increase sequencing depth and limit assay-specific biases. Per donor, leukapheresis produced somewhere between about 0.8 and 9 billion PBMCs.

Using the deep immunoSEQ assay, multiplex PCR amplified TCR CDR3 regions from genomic DNA. Extracted genomic DNA from each cell subset was distributed evenly across all wells of several immunoSEQ 96-well plates, and each plate was treated as a replicate. For sorted subsets, 150 to 250 ng of genomic DNA, equivalent to around 30,000 T cell genomes, went into each replicate PCR. The purified libraries were quantified using a Qubit 3.0 fluorometer, sized with a Bioanalyzer 2100, and then quantified again using the KAPA Library Quantification kit. Every immunoSEQ 96-well plate was sequenced on a separate single-read 150-cycle Illumina NextSeq 550 flow cell. In the paper's pipeline: Because only junctional sequences without quality scores were contained in the immunoSEQ output, filtering matching that applied to full-length reads could not be performed. To assign V/J genes and CDR3, sequences were annotated against IMGT germline references using PyIR, a Python wrapper for IgBLAST v1.9. Reads were filtered out if the reads had weak V/J assignments (E-value above 1e-6), no CDR3, stop codons, out-of-frame junctions, or ambiguous translated residues. A V3J clonotype was defined by an identical inferred V gene, J gene, and CDR3 amino acid sequence. Percentage overlap between repertoires was computed as shared unique clonotypes divided by the size of the smaller repertoire. Three approaches were used to assess repertoire richness: RTK rarefaction, the Chao1 estimator, and Recon v2.1 estimates of unobserved clonotypes. For all TCRbeta clonotypes obtained by the gDNA method from a few donors, generation probabilities were computed with OLGA. TCRdb took over this immuneACCESS table, retaining in-frame rearrangements with V and J assigned. Such tables are incomplete; in checked studies, under half of the missing clones stem from an unresolved V gene, and the remainder is unexplained. V and J calls and clone size follow that table, whereas D and trimming were derived from the DNA. The table for this sample lists around 1,000,000 clones; 60% to 80% of them were counted only once. In total, the top ten clones hold 0.89% of the sample.

Study-wide findings and limitations: About 5% of naive CD4, roughly 3.5% of naive CD8, 2% to 2.5% of memory CD4, and approximately 0.39% of memory CD8 clonotypes were shared across several donors. Only blood was sampled, and tissue TCR repertoires likely differ from those in blood. Rarefaction of sorted-subset datasets indicated incomplete sequencing despite the large sequencing depth. Pairwise subsampling led to the expectation that sequencing depth would affect the degree of clonotype sharing among donors. Clonotypes shared by all four sorted-subset donors showed higher generation probabilities than non-shared clonotypes. Estimated clonotype richness was generally larger for naive than for memory subsets. Because the study included a small number of donors, the genetic and exposure-history diversity represented was limited.

Note on this clone: Its antigen is currently not known. No base quality information exists; no much larger clone differs at one position.

CDR1 and CDR2 were assigned from the germline V gene as MNHNS and SASEGT. Inclusive of the bounding cysteine and phenylalanine, the CDR3 is 16 residues long. Left in the record is the CDR3 DNA by itself, 48 bases read in frame from the first base. V is clipped by 2 bases and J by 0 bases, and the sequence between their germline boundaries is 11 bases long. The donors were healthy, HIV-negative adults with no recently reported acute infections or vaccinations. Every donor was a Caucasian adult living in Nashville, Tennessee, USA. CD4+ T cells were enriched by magnetic negative selection, after which naive cells were positively selected on CD45RA and the negative fraction was taken as the memory subset. After blood collection by leukapheresis, PBMCs were isolated using Ficoll-Histopaque density gradient centrifugation and then cryopreserved in the vapor phase of liquid nitrogen. Analytical flow cytometry was used to check the purity and quantity of every magnetically sorted T cell population. Each sorted fraction had its genomic DNA isolated and then quantified by UV absorbance on a Nanodrop 2000c.

Sequencing was carried out using memory CD4+ T cells from PBMCs. What the cell subset or site label conveys for this sample: CD45RA-negative fraction. The V and J genes are TRBV6-1 and TRBJ1-5; perhaps TRBD1 is the D gene, with 5 bases matching. This TCR was sampled from a man aged 18 to 30 in good health. Some clones in this sample may be carry-over from other donors' samples. The base sequence is TGTGCCAGCAGTGAAAGTGGGGGAAATAGCAATCAGCCCCAGCATTTT. It translates as CASSESGGNSNQPQHF.